The text below deals with one T cell receptor (beta chain). The CDR3 end falls 3 residues outside the read, so it is completed with the germline J gene. The nonmyeloablative bone marrow transplants came from related graft donors, with transient mixed chimerism. Sequencing was performed with immunoSEQ multiplex PCR; in TCRdb, only in-frame clones are kept and a portion is missing. This sample contains some 29,000 clones. This specimen belongs to a study of Tregs in tolerant kidney transplant recipients. Germline CDR1 and CDR2: MNHEY and SVGEGT. This CDR3 has 14 amino acids. The V and J ends lost 4 bases and 8 bases respectively, with 15 bases between them.

Sequences were derived from CD4+ T cells from blood (PBMCs), sampled 24 months after the transplant. This TCR was sampled from a human patient who received a combined kidney and bone marrow transplant. Some T cells here may be from the graft donor. This chain joins TRBV6-2 or TRBV6-3 and TRBJ2-1, with TRBD2 as a possible D gene (8 bases). The CDR3 region is CASSSGGGADEQFF. The sequenced CDR3 bases are TGTGCCAGCAGTTCGGGAGGGGGCGCGGATGAG.